This T cell receptor beta chain appears in the sequencing data of a study of T cell clones after liver transplantation. Study context: Post-transplant blood was tracked for graft-donor-reactive T cell clones identified in a pre-transplant mixed lymphocyte reaction.

V lost 2 bases and J lost 8, with 12 bases in between. The CDR3 has 12 amino acids. Germline CDR1 is GTSNPN and CDR2 is SVGIG (reference sequence). Assay used: immunoSEQ multiplex PCR; TCRdb lists only in-frame clones, some missing. The data contain around 77,000 clones, roughly 80% of them singletons. Sequenced here: CD4+ T cells from blood, sampled 12 months after liver transplant. The sequence derives from a human patient who received a liver transplant. Some T cells may be transferred from the graft donor. The rearrangement links TRBV30 to TRBJ1-2; D is possibly TRBD1 (5 bases). The CDR3 region has the DNA TGTGCCTGGAGTCGGGACGTTGGCGGCTACACCTTC. This codes for CAWSRDVGGYTF.